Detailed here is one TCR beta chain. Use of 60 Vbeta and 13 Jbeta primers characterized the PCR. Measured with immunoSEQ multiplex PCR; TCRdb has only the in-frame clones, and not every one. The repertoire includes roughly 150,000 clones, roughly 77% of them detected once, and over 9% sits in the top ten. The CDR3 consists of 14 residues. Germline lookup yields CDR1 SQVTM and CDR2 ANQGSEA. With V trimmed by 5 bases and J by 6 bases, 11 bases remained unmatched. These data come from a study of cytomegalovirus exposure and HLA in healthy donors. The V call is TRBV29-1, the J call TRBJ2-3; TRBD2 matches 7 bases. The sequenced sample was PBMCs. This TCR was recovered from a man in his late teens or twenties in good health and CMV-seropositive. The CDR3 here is CSVPKKRGEDTQYF. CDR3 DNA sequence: TGCAGCGTTCCCAAAAAACGGGGGGAGGATACGCAGTATTTT.